This passage covers 6 T cell receptor beta chains from one sample sequenced in a study of metastatic and nonmetastatic thyroid tumors (dated by TCRdb to 2018 to 2021). Before undergoing thyroid surgery, none of the patients had been given any kind of treatment. Library preparation used PCR. Sequencing used an Illumina HiSeq 4000. Through fastp at Q25 and MiXCR, TCRdb rebuilt clones from the public reads, retaining in-frame beta chains. The sample data list about 13,000 clones, and 33% of these were observed just once. The ten largest clones capture around 12% of the sample. The sample taken for sequencing was tumor tissue. The receptors come from a male donor with papillary thyroid cancer or a benign thyroid nodule (not recorded which). Some clones in this sample may be carry-over from other donors' samples.

The chain joins TRBV20-1 to TRBJ2-7; a weak D match, TRBD1 (6 bases). With 6 bases removed from V and 3 bases from J, the gap between germline ends came to 12 bases. Germline V gene sequence: CDR1 DFQATT, CDR2 SNEGSKA (reference sequence). CDR3 size: 12 residues. The CDR3: CSAEGQNYEQYF. In DNA form, the CDR3 reads TGCAGTGCAGAAGGACAGAACTACGAGCAGTACTTC.

This chain uses TRBV3-1 with TRBJ1-2; no firm D call. The germline V gene encodes CDR1 LGHDT and CDR2 YNNKEL (reference sequence). The V end was cut by 4 bases, the J end by 7 bases, with 13 bases between. This CDR3 has 13 amino acids. For the CDR3, the DNA is TGTGCCAGCAGCCGGAGCGGGCATAGTGGCTACACCTTC. It encodes CASSRSGHSGYTF.

The chain uses TRBV19 and TRBJ2-1, with 11 bases lining up with TRBD2. This CDR3 has 16 residues. The V segment lost 5 bases and the J segment 7 bases; nucleotides outside the gene matches: 10. Looked up from germline, CDR1 is LNHDA and CDR2 is SQIVND (reference sequence). The chain's CDR3 is CASSLTSGRSGNEQFF. CDR3 DNA: TGTGCCAGTAGTTTAACTAGCGGGAGATCGGGGAATGAGCAGTTCTTC.

In this sample, this clone turned up a few times. A read error may account for a junction end that differs from germline. The chain combines TRBV19 with TRBJ1-6, with D maybe TRBD1 (5 bases). Per the germline V gene, CDR1 is LNHDA and CDR2 is SQIVND (reference sequence). There are 14 residues in the CDR3. The CDR3 region is CASIPRGYHSLLHF. For the CDR3, the DNA is TGTGCCAGTATTCCCCGGGGGTATCATTCACTCCTCCACTTT.

V is TRBV20-1 and J is TRBJ2-3, with a tentative D call TRBD2 (5 bases). Germline CDR1 reads DFQATT; CDR2 reads SNEGSKA (reference sequence). The length of the CDR3 is 13 residues. V was cut by 6 bases and J by 0 bases, with 10 bases left in between. The CDR3 DNA is TGCAGTGCCCCTAGCAGCAGCACAGATACGCAGTATTTT. It encodes CSAPSSSTDTQYF.

By its share, this clone is medium-sized (0.01 to 0.1%). The gene calls are TRBV20-1 and TRBJ2-7, with TRBD2 identical over 11 bases. Trimming took 5 bases from V and 3 from J; bases not matched to a gene: 18. The CDR3 runs 18 residues. In germline, CDR1 is DFQATT, CDR2 SNEGSKA (reference sequence). The CDR3 here is CSAPTRVAGGPGDYEQYF. The CDR3 region has the DNA TGCAGTGCTCCCACCCGGGTAGCGGGAGGGCCAGGAGACTACGAGCAGTACTTC.